These 26 T cell receptor beta chains share one sample of origin, sequenced in a study of T cell clones after liver transplantation. The method was immunoSEQ multiplex PCR; TCRdb's version includes in-frame clones alone and lacks a portion of them. The data contain tens of thousands of clones, 80% to 85% of them singletons. Sample: CD4+ T cells from blood, taken approximately 3.5 years after liver transplant. The receptors derive from a human patient who received a liver transplant. Some of the T cells might come from the graft donor.

The chain recombines TRBV6-5 with TRBJ2-7; D is undetermined. The CDR3 length is 14 residues. V lost 9 bases to trimming and J lost 4 bases, with 19 bases between them. Per the germline V gene, CDR1 is MNHEY and CDR2 is SVGAGI. CDR3: CASRRGVGSYEQYF. The CDR3 DNA reads as TGTGCCAGTCGCCGAGGCGTCGGATCATACGAGCAGTACTTC.

The V and J genes are TRBV5-4 and TRBJ2-5; 9 positions match TRBD2. The V gene's germline CDR1 is SGHNT and CDR2 YYREEE (reference sequence). CDR3 length: 16 residues. The J segment lost 1 base and the V segment lost 0 bases, leaving 4 bases of the junction unmatched. CDR3 protein: CASSLEASGIQETQYF. In DNA form, the CDR3 reads TGTGCCAGCAGCTTGGAGGCTAGCGGGATCCAAGAGACCCAGTACTTC.

The chain links TRBV7-2 to TRBJ1-1; tentative D call: TRBD1 (5 bases). The V gene's germline CDR1 is SGHTA and CDR2 FQGNSA. This CDR3 has 14 amino acids. The ends were cut back, 3 bases at V and 4 bases at J, with 12 bases in the middle. The CDR3 DNA follows: TGTGCCAGCAGCTTGCTCCAGGGACGCACTGAAGCTTTCTTT. Its translation: CASSLLQGRTEAFF. Full variable domain (remainder filled in from reference TRBV7-2 and TRBJ1-1): GAGVSQSPSNKVTEKGKDVELRCDPISGHTALYWYRQSLGQGLEFLIYFQGNSAPDKSGLPSDRFSAERTGGSVSTLTIQRTQQEDSAVYLCASSLLQGRTEAFFGQGTRLTVV.

This clone showed up just once. V is TRBV11-2 and J is TRBJ2-5; 7 bases are shared with TRBD2. V lost 2 bases to trimming and J lost 6 bases; unmatched junction nucleotides: 12. Looked up from germline, CDR1 is SGHAT and CDR2 is FQNNGV. This CDR3 region has 16 residues. CDR3 residues: CASSLIGGGGWQTQYF. Written as DNA, the CDR3 is TGTGCCAGCAGCTTAATTGGCGGGGGTGGGTGGCAGACCCAGTACTTC.

V is TRBV10-3 and J is TRBJ2-3; 14 positions agree with TRBD2. The germline CDR1 and CDR2 sequences are ENHRY and SYGVKD. This CDR3 region has 16 residues. The trim removed 6 bases at V and 5 bases at J, leaving 7 bases unmatched. The DNA of the CDR3 is TGTGCCATCAGCCCGACTAGCGGGAGGGCCGGAGATACGCAGTATTTT. Translating gives CAISPTSGRAGDTQYF.

The V gene is TRBV11-2, the J gene TRBJ1-1; D ambiguous. CDR3 size: 14 residues. Between the trimmed V and J ends, which lost 1 base and 1 base, there was a span of 7 bases. In germline, CDR1 is SGHAT, CDR2 FQNNGV. DNA for the CDR3: TGTGCCAGCAGCTTAGCCCCAGGGAACACTGAAGCTTTCTTT. Translation: CASSLAPGNTEAFF.

This sequence joins TRBV7-9 and TRBJ1-5; D is unclear. The germline CDR1 and CDR2 sequences are SEHNR and FQNEAQ (reference sequence). Trimming took 0 bases from V and 3 from J, leaving 9 bases between them. This CDR3 is 15 amino acids long. In DNA, the CDR3 is TGTGCCAGCAGCTTAGCGGGCGGCAACAATCAGCCCCAGCATTTT. Translating it yields CASSLAGGNNQPQHF. Variable domain in full (rest from reference TRBV7-9 and TRBJ1-5): DTGVSQNPRHKITKRGQNVTFRCDPISEHNRLYWYRQTLGQGPEFLTYFQNEAQLEKSRLLSDRFSAERPKGSFSTLEIQRTEQGDSAMYLCASSLAGGNNQPQHFGDGTRLSIL.

This chain joins TRBV21-1 and TRBJ1-5. TRBV21-1 is flagged as a pseudogene. CDR3 size: 18 residues. The CDR3 reads CASSLSPPGTPSNQPQHF. CDR3 coding DNA: TGTGCCAGCAGCCTCTCCCCGCCAGGGACCCCTAGCAATCAGCCCCAGCATTTT.

The rearrangement uses TRBV5-1 and TRBJ2-1; TRBD1 aligns across 7 bases. CDR1 is SGHRS, CDR2 YFSETQ, per germline. This CDR3 contains 15 residues. The V and J ends lost 0 bases and 4 bases, in that order; junction bases with no gene match: 4. CDR3 sequence reads: CASSLEGAIYNEQFF. CDR3 sequence (DNA): TGCGCCAGCAGCTTGGAGGGGGCGATATACAATGAGCAGTTCTTC.

The V and J genes are TRBV5-1 and TRBJ1-5, with D tentatively TRBD1 (5 bases). CDR3 size: 14 residues. In germline, CDR1 is SGHRS, CDR2 YFSETQ. Trimming removed 0 bases from V and 6 bases from J, with 10 bases in between. CDR3 bases: TGCGCCAGCAGCTTGGGGTCCGGGGGTCAGCCCCAGCATTTT. It encodes CASSLGSGGQPQHF.

This clone has a single count. This rearrangement joins TRBV5-1 to TRBJ2-3; the D is unclear. The V gene's germline CDR1 is SGHRS and CDR2 YFSETQ. The length of the CDR3 is 14 residues. The V gene lost 0 bases and the J gene lost 2 bases, with 7 bases spanning the gap. CDR3 sequence (DNA): TGCGCCAGCAGCTTGGACACTTCCACAGATACGCAGTATTTT. Translating it yields CASSLDTSTDTQYF.

The V and J genes are TRBV2 and TRBJ1-1; D ambiguous. Germline V gives CDR1 SNHLY, CDR2 FYNNEI. V gave up 6 bases and J gave up 11 bases, with 13 bases separating them. The CDR3 consists of 11 residues. The CDR3 DNA sequence: TGTGCCAGCAGCCGGCATTATTCGGCTTTCTTT. Residues: CASSRHYSAFF.

The chain employs TRBV2 and TRBJ1-2; D perhaps matches TRBD1 (6 bases). CDR3 length: 15 residues. The V gene lost 7 bases and the J gene lost 7 bases, with 22 bases spanning the gap. The germline CDR1 and CDR2 sequences are SNHLY and FYNNEI. The CDR3 region has the DNA TGTGCCAGCACAACCTCTTTACAGGGCGTTGGTGGCTACACCTTC. Translation gives CASTTSLQGVGGYTF.

The chain links TRBV7-6 to TRBJ2-7; D is unclear. With 0 bases removed from V and 5 bases from J, the gap between germline ends came to 5 bases. Germline V gives CDR1 SGHVS, CDR2 FNYEAQ. The CDR3 is 12 residues long. In nucleotides, the CDR3 is TGTGCCAGCAGCTTAGCGCTTAACGAGCAGTACTTC. Translated, it gives CASSLALNEQYF. Full variable domain (missing parts from reference TRBV7-6 and TRBJ2-7): GAGVSQSPRYKVTKRGQDVALRCDPISGHVSLYWYRQALGQGPEFLTYFNYEAQQDKSGLPNDRFSAERPEGSISTLTIQRTEQRDSAMYRCASSLALNEQYFGPGTRLTVT.

V and J are TRBV9 and TRBJ2-7, with a possible D match to TRBD2 (7 bases). This CDR3 is built from 16 residues. V gave up 0 bases and J gave up 8 bases, with 21 bases separating them. The germline CDR1 and CDR2 sequences are SGDLS and YYNGEE. The CDR3 reads CASSVARGAIIVKQYF. The CDR3 DNA reads as TGTGCCAGCAGCGTAGCTCGGGGGGCGATAATCGTCAAGCAGTACTTC.

The chain uses TRBV18 and TRBJ2-5, with 10 bases aligning to TRBD2. Trimming removed 6 bases from V and 3 bases from J; junction bases left unmatched: 13. The CDR3 runs to 17 residues. From germline, CDR1 is KGHSH and CDR2 LQKENI. Here the CDR3 reads CASSHTIELAGKETQYF. Written as DNA, the CDR3 is TGTGCCAGCTCCCACACCATAGAACTAGCGGGGAAAGAGACCCAGTACTTC.

For the CDR3, the DNA is TGTGCCAGCAGTCTCACCCCGACTAGCTCGTACGAGCAGTACTTC. This sequence encodes CASSLTPTSSYEQYF. J is TRBJ2-7 and V is TRBV27; 7 bases fit TRBD2. CDR3 size: 15 residues. The J segment lost 4 bases and the V segment lost 5 bases, leaving 11 bases of the junction unmatched. CDR1 and CDR2 from the germline V gene are MNHEY and SMNVEV (reference sequence).

The genes are TRBV6-5 and TRBJ2-7; tentative D call: TRBD2 (6 bases). The V end lost 5 bases, the J end lost 3 bases, and 14 bases lay between the germline ends. Germline V gene data show CDR1 as MNHEY and CDR2 as SVGAGI. This CDR3 contains 14 residues. The CDR3 DNA reads as TGTGCCAGCAGTAAATCCGGGAGCCACTACGAGCAGTACTTC. This gives the protein CASSKSGSHYEQYF.

The chain couples TRBV6-1 to TRBJ1-1; D gene uncertain. Trimming shortened V by 0 bases and J by 1 base, and 6 bases separated the two germline ends. Germline CDR1 MNHNS, CDR2 SASEGT. CDR3 size: 14 residues. This chain's CDR3 is CASSEAWGNTEAFF. For the CDR3, the DNA is TGTGCCAGCAGTGAAGCTTGGGGGAACACTGAAGCTTTCTTT.

The chain joins TRBV11-2 to TRBJ2-5, with 11 bases aligning to TRBD1. The ends lost 5 bases at V and 5 bases at J; junction bases unmatched: 10. The CDR3 runs 16 residues. Per the germline V gene, CDR1 is SGHAT and CDR2 is FQNNGV. The CDR3 here is CASSPWTGGVGETQYF. CDR3 in DNA: TGTGCCAGCAGCCCTTGGACAGGGGGCGTCGGGGAGACCCAGTACTTC.

The chain links TRBV21-1 to TRBJ1-2. TRBV21-1 is classified as a pseudogene. The CDR3 extends over 15 amino acids. The CDR3 bases are TGTGCCAGCAGCTGTAGGCCAACGTTTAACTATGGCTACACCTTC. It is translated as CASSCRPTFNYGYTF.

The chain has TRBV27 and TRBJ2-6, with 9 bases fitting TRBD1. The CDR3 sequence is 18 residues long. The germline V gene encodes CDR1 MNHEY and CDR2 SMNVEV (reference sequence). V gave up 4 bases and J gave up 4 bases; unmatched junction bases: 11. CDR3 residues: CASSSWTGARPGANVLTF. CDR3 nucleotides: TGTGCCAGCAGTTCGTGGACAGGGGCCCGACCGGGGGCCAACGTCCTGACTTTC.

This sequence joins TRBV30 and TRBJ2-5; D uncertain. Trimming left V 0 bases short and J 2 bases short, with 10 bases between. This CDR3 spans 14 amino acids. In germline, CDR1 is GTSNPN, CDR2 SVGIG (reference sequence). This CDR3 reads CAWSVRRLQETQYF. The CDR3 DNA reads TGTGCCTGGAGTGTACGGCGACTTCAAGAGACCCAGTACTTC.

V and J are TRBV11-2 and TRBJ2-7; D is ambiguous. The V and J ends lost 5 bases and 0 bases respectively, with 11 bases between them. The CDR3 has 14 residues. From germline, CDR1 is SGHAT and CDR2 FQNNGV. CDR3 region: CASSRATSSYEQYF. In DNA, the CDR3 is TGTGCCAGCAGCCGCGCGACCAGCTCCTACGAGCAGTACTTC.

The rearrangement links TRBV7-2 to TRBJ2-2; the match to TRBD2 covers 8 bases. This CDR3 spans 15 amino acids. Looked up from germline, CDR1 is SGHTA and CDR2 is FQGNSA. Germline trimming cut 7 bases from V and 6 bases from J; bases unmatched to any gene: 10. The CDR3, as DNA: TGTGCCAGCACCCGGGGGGGGGCGGGAGCCGGGGAGCTGTTTTTT. Translation gives CASTRGGAGAGELFF.

V usage is TRBV18 and J usage is TRBJ2-3; D remains unclear. Per the germline V gene, CDR1 is KGHSH and CDR2 is LQKENI. CDR3 length: 15 amino acids. The V end was cut by 0 bases, the J end by 2 bases, with 9 bases between. The CDR3 is CASSPPELFTDTQYF. DNA of the CDR3: TGTGCCAGCTCACCACCTGAATTATTCACAGATACGCAGTATTTT.